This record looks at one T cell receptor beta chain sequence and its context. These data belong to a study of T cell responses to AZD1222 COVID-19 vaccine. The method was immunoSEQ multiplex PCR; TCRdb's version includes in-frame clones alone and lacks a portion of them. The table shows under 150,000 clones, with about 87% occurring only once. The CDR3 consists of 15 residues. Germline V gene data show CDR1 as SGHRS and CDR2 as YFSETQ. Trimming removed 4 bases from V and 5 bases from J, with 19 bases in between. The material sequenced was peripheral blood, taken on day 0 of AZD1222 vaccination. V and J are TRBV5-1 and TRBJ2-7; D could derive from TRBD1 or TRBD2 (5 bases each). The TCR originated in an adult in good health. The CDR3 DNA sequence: TGCGCCAGCAGCCGACTGAGCGGCAGGGAGAACGAGCAGTACTTC. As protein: CASSRLSGRENEQYF.